This note documents a single TCR beta chain sequence. This record comes from a study of technical replicates of blood from a few donors. Between the trimmed V and J ends, which lost 10 bases and 1 base, there was a span of 8 bases. The CDR3 is 12 residues long. Germline V gene sequence: CDR1 LNHDA, CDR2 SQIVND (reference sequence). Assay used: immunoSEQ multiplex PCR; TCRdb lists only in-frame clones, some missing. The sample consists of 75,000 to 100,000 clones, about 94% of them appearing once. Sequencing was done on a sample of T cells isolated from PBMCs. This sequence joins TRBV19 and TRBJ2-4, with D maybe TRBD1 (5 bases). The sequence came from a human donor in good health. In DNA form, the CDR3 reads TGTGCCACCGCAGGGGCCAAAAACATTCAGTACTTC. It encodes CATAGAKNIQYF.